This entry lists 7 T cell receptor beta chains sequenced from one sample in a study of a mutant IDH1 vaccine in newly diagnosed glioma. Time point: week 35, safety follow-up. What each vaccine dose contained was 300 ug of mutant IDH1 20-mer peptide, accompanied by topical imiquimod. Sequenced by immunoSEQ multiplex PCR; TCRdb stores in-frame clones only, minus some. The sample has some 57,000 clones, approximately 80% seen once. These TCRs' antigens remain unknown. The source material was PBMCs, sampled from a glioma patient whose treatment included an IDH1 peptide vaccine. The receptors derive from a woman younger than 35 with glioma.

This chain connects TRBV19 to TRBJ1-4, with no clear D. The CDR3 is made up of 13 amino acids. CDR1 and CDR2 (germline): LNHDA, SQIVND (reference sequence). The V end was cut by 3 bases, the J end by 5 bases, with 7 bases between. For the CDR3, the DNA is TGTGCCAGTAGTATCAAGACGAATGAAAAACTGTTTTTT. Its translation is CASSIKTNEKLFF.

This clone was detected only once. Written as DNA, the CDR3 is TGTGCCAGCAGCCATCAGGGATACGAGCAGTACTTC. As protein: CASSHQGYEQYF. V gene TRBV11-1 combines with J gene TRBJ2-7; D possibly corresponds to TRBD1 (5 bases). Per germline, CDR1 SGHAT and CDR2 FQDESV (reference sequence). CDR3 size: 12 residues. V lost 5 bases, J lost 4 bases, and 9 bases lay in between.

The V call is TRBV5-4, the J call TRBJ2-1; tentative D call: TRBD2 (5 bases). V lost 4 bases to trimming and J lost 10 bases, with 18 bases between them. The CDR3 has 14 residues. CDR1 SGHNT and CDR2 YYREEE come from the germline V gene (reference sequence). CDR3 coding DNA: TGTGCCAGCAGCCCTAACGGCCCGAGCGGAGAGCAGTTCTTC. Amino acids: CASSPNGPSGEQFF.

The genes are TRBV7-9 and TRBJ2-7; possible D gene TRBD1, 6 bases. Germline lookup yields CDR1 SEHNR and CDR2 FQNEAQ (reference sequence). The V gene lost 6 bases and the J gene lost 5 bases, with 20 bases spanning the gap. The CDR3 length is 15 residues. The CDR3 coding sequence is TGTGCCAGCAGTACGGGGATGGGGGCGCAAAACGAGCAGTACTTC. Translating gives CASSTGMGAQNEQYF.

V is TRBV7-8 and J is TRBJ1-5; D uncertain. The V end lost 8 bases, the J end lost 0 bases, and 20 bases lay between the germline ends. Looked up from germline, CDR1 is SGHVS and CDR2 is FQNEAQ. This CDR3 has 17 amino acids. The CDR3 spells CASEPQTLRHSNQPQHF. CDR3 coding DNA: TGTGCCAGCGAGCCGCAAACCCTTAGGCATAGCAATCAGCCCCAGCATTTT. Supplemented by reference TRBV7-8 and TRBJ1-5, the full variable domain reads GAGVSQSPRYKVAKRGQDVALRCDPISGHVSLFWYQQALGQGPEFLTYFQNEAQLDKSGLPSDRFFAERPEGSVSTLKIQRTQQEDSAVYLCASEPQTLRHSNQPQHFGDGTRLSIL.

The chain is built from TRBV5-6 and TRBJ1-3, with no clear D. The germline CDR1 and CDR2 sequences are SGHDT and YYEEEE. This CDR3 contains 17 residues. V lost 4 bases and J 0 bases, leaving 17 bases between the germline ends. The chain's CDR3 is CASSPPSGLVSGNTIYF. CDR3 coding DNA: TGTGCCAGCAGCCCACCGTCCGGACTAGTCTCTGGAAACACCATATATTTT.

The chain links TRBV13 to TRBJ1-3; maybe TRBD1 (5 bases). The V gene's germline CDR1 is PRHDT and CDR2 FYEKMQ (reference sequence). CDR3 size: 15 residues. V was cut by 1 base and J by 4 bases, with 11 bases left in between. The CDR3 bases are TGTGCCAGCAGCTTAGCCGGGGCTCGCGGAAACACCATATATTTT. This encodes CASSLAGARGNTIYF. Based on the CDR3 plus reference TRBV13 and TRBJ1-3, the full variable domain is AAGVIQSPRHLIKEKRETATLKCYPIPRHDTVYWYQQGPGQDPQFLISFYEKMQSDKGSIPDRFSAQQFSDYHSELNMSSLELGDSALYFCASSLAGARGNTIYFGEGSWLTVV.